Presented here are 21 T cell receptor beta chains from one specimen sequenced in a study of T cells after yellow fever vaccination. MiXCR, applied by TCRdb to the 5' RACE reads, yields one record per CDR3 protein. The sample yields some 670,000 distinct CDR3 sequences, around an eighth seen once. Material: PBMCs, obtained on the day of the yellow fever booster vaccination. All receptors derive from a man younger than 40 who received the YFV17D yellow fever vaccine.

The sample holds a few counts of this clonotype. The chain combines TRBV9 with TRBJ2-7; possibly TRBD2 for D (7 bases). CDR3 length: 13 residues. Germline-derived CDR1 and CDR2 are SGDLS and YYNGEE. V was clipped by 3 bases and J by 5 bases, with 12 bases between them. The CDR3 bases are TGTGCCAGCAGCGGAAGGGGGGGGAACGAGCAGTACTTC. Its protein product is CASSGRGGNEQYF.

This clonotype was counted only a few times. The V call is TRBV4-3, the J call TRBJ2-5; D is possibly TRBD2 (6 bases). The CDR3 is 15 residues long. Germline CDR1 and CDR2: LGHNA and YSLEER. V lost 4 bases and J lost 4, with 16 bases in between. As DNA, the CDR3 is TGCGCCAGCAGCCCAGGCGGGAAACTCGGAGAGACCCAGTACTTC. It codes for CASSPGGKLGETQYF.

The genes are TRBV12-3 or TRBV12-4 and TRBJ2-7, with D tentatively TRBD1 (6 bases). V lost 8 bases and J 1 base, leaving 12 bases between the germline ends. CDR3 length equals 13 residues. Written as DNA, the CDR3 is TGTGCCAGCCGACCAGGGGCTTCCTACGAGCAGTACTTC. Protein: CASRPGASYEQYF.

This clonotype turned up a few times. The chain recombines TRBV19 with TRBJ1-2; TRBD1 is a possible D gene (6 bases). The CDR3 is 13 residues long. Germline CDR1 LNHDA, CDR2 SQIVND (reference sequence). V was shortened by 11 bases and J by 5 bases, with 18 bases between the two germline ends. CDR3 sequence: CASRHREQYGYTF. The CDR3 coding sequence is TGTGCCTCAAGGCACAGGGAACAGTATGGCTACACCTTC.

In this sample, this clonotype turned up a few times. The rearrangement uses TRBV20-1 and TRBJ2-5, with TRBD1 as a possible D gene (8 bases). The CDR3 is 13 residues long. Germline V gene lookup returns CDR1 DFQATT and CDR2 SNEGSKA (reference sequence). Trimming removed 4 bases at V and 2 bases at J, with 11 bases between. Here the CDR3 DNA reads TGCAGTGCTACACAGGGGGGGCAAGAGACCCAGTACTTC. This gives the protein CSATQGGQETQYF.

The V gene is TRBV7-2, the J gene TRBJ2-1; the D gene is possibly TRBD1 (6 bases). CDR1 is SGHTA, CDR2 FQGNSA, per germline. CDR3 length: 16 residues. Trimming pared 2 bases from V and 2 bases from J, leaving 13 bases between. CDR3 coding DNA: TGTGCCAGCAGCTTAATCGGGACACAAACCTACAATGAGCAGTTCTTC. This translates into CASSLIGTQTYNEQFF.

The chain combines TRBV20-1 with TRBJ1-2; TRBD1 matches 8 bases. This CDR3 region has 14 residues. With 3 bases clipped from V and 3 bases from J, the junction kept 6 bases outside the gene matches. Per the germline V gene, CDR1 is DFQATT and CDR2 is SNEGSKA (reference sequence). CDR3 DNA: TGCAGTGCTAGGGACAGGGCTGGCGACTATGGCTACACCTTC. This translates into CSARDRAGDYGYTF.

This clonotype was seen more than once but under ten times. The chain recombines TRBV9 with TRBJ2-5; no clear D gene. This CDR3 has 14 residues. Trimming removed 3 bases at V and 4 bases at J, with 13 bases between. Germline CDR1 reads SGDLS; CDR2 reads YYNGEE. CDR3 sequence reads: CASSDGFPGETQYF. The CDR3 coding sequence is TGTGCCAGCAGCGACGGGTTCCCTGGAGAGACCCAGTACTTC.

The chain is built from TRBV20-1 and TRBJ2-3; 10 nucleotides match TRBD2. V was pared by 3 bases and J by 0 bases, with 3 bases of the junction left unmatched. Germline V lookup: CDR1 DFQATT, CDR2 SNEGSKA (reference sequence). This CDR3 contains 15 residues. The CDR3 nucleotides read TGCAGTGCTAGGGGACTAGCGCCTAGCACAGATACGCAGTATTTT. Protein product: CSARGLAPSTDTQYF.

The V gene is TRBV28, the J gene TRBJ2-5; D is ambiguous. The CDR3 runs 15 residues. Trimming cost V 3 bases and J 1 base, with 12 bases left between them. Germline V CDR1 and CDR2: MDHEN, SYDVKM. CDR3 coding DNA: TGTGCCAGCAGTTTTTTAGACATAAGCCAAGAGACCCAGTACTTC. It yields the protein CASSFLDISQETQYF.

This chain links TRBV30 with TRBJ1-2, with 8 positions matching TRBD1. V shed 3 bases, J shed 10 bases, and the junction held 10 bases outside the gene matches. This CDR3 is 13 amino acids long. CDR1 is GTSNPN, CDR2 SVGIG, per germline (reference sequence). CDR3 DNA sequence: TGTGCCTGGAGCGCCCAGACAGGGGCTCCCTACACCTTC. The encoded protein is CAWSAQTGAPYTF.

The rearrangement uses TRBV20-1 and TRBJ2-7, with TRBD2 identical over 9 bases. From germline, CDR1 is DFQATT and CDR2 SNEGSKA (reference sequence). The CDR3 is made up of 18 amino acids. Trimming cost V 3 bases and J 4 bases; bases outside gene matches: 19. For the CDR3, the DNA is TGCAGTGCTAGGGCCTACTTGTCGGATAGCGGGAGAGCGTACGAGCAGTACTTC. As protein: CSARAYLSDSGRAYEQYF.

This clonotype has a handful of counts. The rearrangement links TRBV3-1 to TRBJ2-1; D not resolved. The CDR3 consists of 16 residues. CDR1 and CDR2 (germline): LGHDT, YNNKEL (reference sequence). Between the trimmed V and J ends, which lost 0 bases and 6 bases, there was a span of 15 bases. CDR3 sequence (DNA): TGTGCCAGCAGCCAAGATGAAGACCCCGGGCTCAATGAGCAGTTCTTC. It codes for CASSQDEDPGLNEQFF.

This clonotype has more than one count but fewer than ten. The rearrangement joins TRBV14 to TRBJ2-7; 8 positions match TRBD1. The germline CDR1 and CDR2 sequences are SGHDN and FVKESK. V lost 5 bases, J lost 3 bases, and 6 bases stayed unmatched. This CDR3 is 14 amino acids long. The CDR3 nucleotides read TGTGCCAGCAGCTGGGACAGGAACAGCTACGAGCAGTACTTC. Translation gives CASSWDRNSYEQYF. Complete variable domain (other parts from reference TRBV14 and TRBJ2-7): EAGVTQFPSHSVIEKGQTVTLRCDPISGHDNLYWYRRVMGKEIKFLLHFVKESKQDESGMPNNRFLAERTGGTYSTLKVQPAELEDSGVYFCASSWDRNSYEQYFGPGTRLTVT.

V gene TRBV5-1 combines with J gene TRBJ2-1; no clear D. Trimming removed 4 bases at V and 6 bases at J, with 17 bases between. CDR3 length: 15 residues. CDR1 SGHRS and CDR2 YFSETQ come from the germline V gene. Written as DNA, the CDR3 is TGCGCCAGCAGCCCGGTACCGGCGACCGGCAATGAGCAGTTCTTC. The encoded protein is CASSPVPATGNEQFF.

This clonotype was seen a few times. The CDR3 spells CSARGQTSHEQYF. CDR3 DNA sequence: TGCAGTGCTAGAGGCCAGACTAGCCACGAGCAGTACTTC. The chain uses TRBV20-1 and TRBJ2-7, with 7 bases that match TRBD2. From germline, CDR1 is DFQATT and CDR2 SNEGSKA (reference sequence). The length of the CDR3 is 13 residues. V lost 1 base, J lost 5 bases, and 5 bases stayed unmatched.

This clonotype was seen more than once but under ten times. The rearrangement uses TRBV20-1 and TRBJ1-2; tentatively, D is TRBD1 (5 bases). V lost 6 bases, J lost 4 bases, and 15 bases lay in between. The CDR3 has 13 residues. Germline values: CDR1 DFQATT, CDR2 SNEGSKA (reference sequence). The chain's CDR3 is CSARPGGFYGYTF. The CDR3 coding sequence is TGCAGTGCCAGGCCTGGGGGGTTCTATGGCTACACCTTC.

This clonotype showed up just a few times. The chain joins TRBV10-3 to TRBJ1-3, with no clear D. The CDR3 loop spans 13 amino acids. The ends were cut back, 5 bases at V and 5 bases at J, with 10 bases in the middle. Germline V lookup: CDR1 ENHRY, CDR2 SYGVKD. The CDR3 spells CAISLGQRNTIYF. The CDR3 bases are TGTGCCATCAGTTTAGGTCAGAGAAACACCATATATTTT.

This sequence joins TRBV28 and TRBJ1-2; 10 bases are shared with TRBD1. The CDR3 has 14 residues. V lost 3 bases to trimming and J lost 5 bases; unmatched junction nucleotides: 3. Germline loops: CDR1 MDHEN, CDR2 SYDVKM. CDR3 nucleotides: TGTGCCAGCAGTTTGACAGGGGGCCGGTATGGCTACACCTTC. Amino acid sequence: CASSLTGGRYGYTF.

This clonotype has just a few counts. The chain combines TRBV19 with TRBJ1-2; the D gene is possibly TRBD1 (5 bases). The CDR3 spans 15 residues. The V end lost 7 bases, the J end lost 1 base, and 16 bases lay between the germline ends. Germline lookup yields CDR1 LNHDA and CDR2 SQIVND (reference sequence). The CDR3 spells CASTQAGLNNYGYTF. The DNA of the CDR3 is TGTGCCAGTACCCAGGCAGGGTTAAATAACTATGGCTACACCTTC.

The chain carries TRBV5-1 and TRBJ2-3; TRBD2 agrees at 9 bases. Trimming took 2 bases from V and 4 from J; bases not matched to a gene: 5. This CDR3 has 15 residues. The germline V gene has CDR1 SGHRS and CDR2 YFSETQ. CDR3 nucleotides: TGCGCCAGCAGCTTAAGTGGCGGGGGGGCAGATACGCAGTATTTT. Its translation is CASSLSGGGADTQYF.